Here is one T cell receptor (beta chain) with its context. These data belong to a study of shared clonotypes between healthy human individuals. The sorted-subset replicate PCRs were given roughly 190 ng DNA, which is around 29,000 T cell genomes. Here immunoSEQ multiplex PCR was the method, and the copy in TCRdb shows in-frame clones only, minus some. The repertoire holds about 960,000 clones, with 76% as singletons. The CDR3 is 17 residues long. The V gene end was trimmed by 4 bases and the J gene end by 5 bases; junction bases not matched to a gene: 12. CDR1 SNHLY and CDR2 FYNNEI come from the germline V gene.

This sequence joins TRBV2 and TRBJ2-5; 11 nucleotides align to TRBD2. The clonotype comes from a man between 18 and 29 years old in good health. Specimen: memory CD4+ T cells sorted from blood. The subset denotes: CD45RA-negative fraction. The DNA for the CDR3 is TGTGCCAGCAGTGCGACCTGGTTAGCGGGGGGGCGGGAGACCCAGTACTTC. Amino acids: CASSATWLAGGRETQYF.